The 25 T cell receptor beta chains below all came from one sample that was sequenced in a study of blood T cell repertoires in COVID-19. Sequenced by immunoSEQ multiplex PCR; TCRdb stores in-frame clones only, minus some. The repertoire has some 160,000 clones, roughly 80% of them found once; the top ten carry about 15%. The sample comprised peripheral blood. The receptors were gathered from an elderly woman with acute or convalescent COVID-19.

The chain uses TRBV6-1 and TRBJ1-1, with 9 bases fitting TRBD1. This CDR3 is built from 16 residues. Germline CDR1 and CDR2: MNHNS and SASEGT. V shed 2 bases, J shed 3 bases, and the junction held 7 bases outside the gene matches. CDR3 sequence reads: CASSEIGQGIDTEAFF. The DNA for the CDR3 is TGTGCCAGCAGTGAAATAGGACAGGGGATTGACACTGAAGCTTTCTTT.

J is TRBJ2-7 and V is TRBV5-1; 7 nucleotides agree with TRBD1. This CDR3 contains 14 residues. The trim removed 5 bases at V and 3 bases at J, leaving 8 bases unmatched. Germline-derived CDR1 and CDR2 are SGHRS and YFSETQ. The CDR3 DNA is TGCGCCAGCAGGAAAACAGGGGACCTCTACGAGCAGTACTTC. Its translation: CASRKTGDLYEQYF. Full variable domain (missing parts from reference TRBV5-1 and TRBJ2-7): KAGVTQTPRYLIKTRGQQVTLSCSPISGHRSVSWYQQTPGQGLQFLFEYFSETQRNKGNFPGRFSGRQFSNSRSEMNVSTLELGDSALYLCASRKTGDLYEQYFGPGTRLTVT.

The chain employs TRBV11-2 and TRBJ1-6, with unresolved D. CDR1 and CDR2 (germline): SGHAT, FQNNGV. Trimming pared 1 base from V and 9 bases from J, leaving 13 bases between. This CDR3 contains 15 residues. The CDR3 spells CASSLGRTEGSPLHF. As DNA, the CDR3 is TGTGCCAGCAGCTTAGGTCGAACAGAAGGTTCACCCCTCCACTTT.

The chain employs TRBV18 and TRBJ2-7, with 7 nucleotides matching TRBD2. The germline V gene encodes CDR1 KGHSH and CDR2 LQKENI. The V segment lost 6 bases and the J segment 6 bases; nucleotides outside the gene matches: 5. This CDR3 region has 12 residues. The CDR3 protein is CASSPREGEQYF. The CDR3 bases are TGTGCCAGCTCCCCGAGGGAGGGCGAGCAGTACTTC. Using reference TRBV18 and TRBJ2-7 for the parts outside the CDR3, the full variable domain is NAGVMQNPRHLVRRRGQEARLRCSPMKGHSHVYWYRQLPEEGLKFMVYLQKENIIDESGMPKERFSAEFPKEGPSILRIQQVVRGDSAAYFCASSPREGEQYFGPGTRLTVT.

This chain joins TRBV18 and TRBJ1-2; no definite D call. The V and J ends lost 0 bases and 4 bases respectively, with 12 bases between them. CDR3 length: 15 amino acids. Looked up from germline, CDR1 is KGHSH and CDR2 is LQKENI. The DNA for the CDR3 is TGTGCCAGCTCACCACCATCCCAGGCGCTCTATGGCTACACCTTC. Translating it yields CASSPPSQALYGYTF.

The chain joins TRBV4-2 to TRBJ2-5; D may be TRBD2 (6 bases). Trimming took off 1 base at V and 2 bases at J, with 14 bases between the two ends. CDR3 length: 16 residues. The germline CDR1 and CDR2 sequences are LGHNA and YNFKEQ. The CDR3 DNA reads TGTGCCAGCAGCCAAGTGAGCATTGCGGGACAAGAGACCCAGTACTTC. Translation: CASSQVSIAGQETQYF.

In its sample, this clone was seen a few times. The rearrangement uses TRBV11-1 and TRBJ1-4; a possible D gene is TRBD1 (6 bases). Trimming removed 5 bases at V and 5 bases at J, with 15 bases between. Germline CDR1 is SGHAT and CDR2 is FQDESV (reference sequence). The CDR3 is made up of 15 amino acids. For the CDR3, the DNA is TGTGCCAGCAGCCAACGACAGGCCTTCAATGAAAAACTGTTTTTT. Protein sequence: CASSQRQAFNEKLFF.

The rearrangement uses TRBV15 and TRBJ2-7; the D is unclear. CDR1 is LNHNV and CDR2 is YYDKDF in the germline V gene (reference sequence). The CDR3 consists of 14 residues. V lost 0 bases to trimming and J lost 7 bases, with 13 bases between them. The CDR3: CATSRDVTPREQYF. The CDR3 DNA sequence: TGTGCCACCAGCAGAGACGTTACCCCCAGGGAGCAGTACTTC.

The chain is built from TRBV5-1 and TRBJ2-2; D unresolved. With 0 bases removed from V and 0 bases from J, the gap between germline ends came to 9 bases. CDR1 and CDR2 (germline): SGHRS, YFSETQ. The CDR3 loop spans 16 amino acids. The CDR3 bases are TGCGCCAGCAGCTTGGGCGGAACCGCGAACACCGGGGAGCTGTTTTTT. The encoded protein is CASSLGGTANTGELFF.

This clone was counted only a few times. The chain combines TRBV6-1 with TRBJ1-1; possibly TRBD1 for D (5 bases). CDR1 is MNHNS, CDR2 SASEGT, per germline. The germline V and J ends were trimmed by 1 base and 8 bases, with 20 bases remaining between them. CDR3 length: 16 amino acids. CDR3 coding DNA: TGTGCCAGCAGTGAAGATGCCTGGGTGGTGCGGGGCGAAGCTTTCTTT. Its protein is CASSEDAWVVRGEAFF.

This clone was counted between two and nine times. Here the CDR3 DNA reads TGTGCCAGCAGTCCCGGGACTAGCTCATCCTCCTACGAGCAGTACTTC. Amino acids: CASSPGTSSSSYEQYF. This chain joins TRBV27 and TRBJ2-7, with TRBD2 identical over 9 bases. Germline lookup yields CDR1 MNHEY and CDR2 SMNVEV (reference sequence). The CDR3 is made up of 16 amino acids. V was clipped by 5 bases and J by 0 bases; unmatched bases: 8.

This clone was seen once. The rearrangement joins TRBV19 to TRBJ1-2; TRBD1 might be the D (6 bases). The CDR3 runs 16 residues. Trimming removed 1 base from V and 3 bases from J, with 15 bases in between. CDR1 is LNHDA and CDR2 is SQIVND in the germline V gene (reference sequence). The CDR3 sequence: CASSIASGTNYYGYTF. The CDR3 bases are TGTGCCAGTAGTATAGCATCCGGGACAAACTACTATGGCTACACCTTC.

In DNA form, the CDR3 reads TGCGCCAGCAGCTCCGGACAGCTCAATTCACCCCTCCACTTT. Translating it yields CASSSGQLNSPLHF. V usage is TRBV10-1 and J usage is TRBJ1-6, with D possibly TRBD1 on 6 matching bases. CDR1 is WNHNN, CDR2 SYGVQD, per germline (reference sequence). The CDR3 is made up of 14 amino acids. V was pared by 6 bases and J by 7 bases, with 13 bases between.

Concerning this clone itself: Other DNA sequences in this specimen translate into the identical CDR3. This CDR3 reads CASSLGQNTEAFF. CDR3 nucleotide sequence: TGTGCCAGCAGTCTAGGACAGAACACTGAAGCTTTCTTT. The rearrangement uses TRBV12-3 or TRBV12-4 and TRBJ1-1; D possibly corresponds to TRBD1 (5 bases). CDR3 length equals 13 residues. Trimming removed 5 bases at V and 1 base at J, with 8 bases between.

This clone showed up just a few times. The chain couples TRBV2 to TRBJ1-2, with a tentative D call TRBD1 (6 bases). This CDR3 has 14 residues. V lost 3 bases to trimming and J lost 8 bases, with 16 bases between them. Germline CDR1 SNHLY, CDR2 FYNNEI. The CDR3 protein is CASSDLDSFLGYTF. In DNA, the CDR3 is TGTGCCAGCAGTGATTTGGACAGTTTTCTGGGCTACACCTTC.

The rearrangement uses TRBV14 and TRBJ1-1; 9 bases agree with TRBD1. The V and J ends lost 0 bases and 4 bases, in that order; junction bases with no gene match: 21. CDR3 length: 21 amino acids. Germline-derived CDR1 and CDR2 are SGHDN and FVKESK. CDR3 in amino acids: CASSQDTLRNRGRSEITEAFF. The CDR3 nucleotides are TGTGCCAGCAGCCAAGATACCCTACGAAACAGGGGGCGATCGGAGATCACTGAAGCTTTCTTT.

Points on this clone: The sample contains more than one DNA sequence encoding this CDR3. The chain joins TRBV19 to TRBJ1-1; no clear D. V was trimmed by 3 bases and J by 1 base, leaving 6 bases between them. In germline, CDR1 is LNHDA, CDR2 SQIVND (reference sequence). This CDR3 comprises 13 residues. The chain's CDR3 is CASSISGNTEAFF. CDR3 bases: TGTGCCAGTAGTATTTCGGGGAACACTGAAGCTTTCTTT.

The V call is TRBV7-9, the J call TRBJ2-1, with D perhaps TRBD2 (5 bases). CDR1 is SEHNR, CDR2 FQNEAQ, per germline (reference sequence). The CDR3 is 16 amino acids. V lost 0 bases to trimming and J lost 1 base, with 10 bases between them. CDR3 in amino acids: CASSLARVGSYNEQFF. CDR3 DNA: TGTGCCAGCAGCTTAGCGAGGGTGGGGTCCTACAATGAGCAGTTCTTC. Full variable domain (rest looked up from reference TRBV7-9 and TRBJ2-1): DTGVSQNPRHKITKRGQNVTFRCDPISEHNRLYWYRQTLGQGPEFLTYFQNEAQLEKSRLLSDRFSAERPKGSFSTLEIQRTEQGDSAMYLCASSLARVGSYNEQFFGPGTRLTVL.

The V call is TRBV5-4, the J call TRBJ1-1, with 9 positions matching TRBD1. Trimming cost V 4 bases and J 5 bases; bases outside gene matches: 9. The CDR3 contains 15 residues. The germline gives CDR1 SGHNT, CDR2 YYREEE (reference sequence). The CDR3 coding sequence is TGTGCCAGCAGCCCCCGGACAGGGGTTGAGACTGAAGCTTTCTTT. Translation gives CASSPRTGVETEAFF.

This chain joins TRBV5-1 and TRBJ2-5; 8 nucleotides align to TRBD2. The germline CDR1 and CDR2 sequences are SGHRS and YFSETQ. This CDR3 spans 15 amino acids. V was clipped by 4 bases and J by 4 bases; unmatched bases: 9. CDR3 loop: CASSPGLGSGETQYF. DNA for the CDR3: TGCGCCAGCAGCCCGGGACTAGGATCAGGAGAGACCCAGTACTTC.

This clone came up once. The genes are TRBV21-1 and TRBJ2-4; the table gives TRBD2 as D, unverified against the DNA. TRBV21-1 is an annotated pseudogene. The CDR3 covers 16 residues. CDR3 coding DNA: TGTGCCAGCAGCCCCCTATCCTTTCTAGCCAAAAACATTCAGTACTTC. Translating gives CASSPLSFLAKNIQYF.

The chain recombines TRBV2 with TRBJ1-1, with 11 bases lining up with TRBD1. The CDR3 contains 16 residues. Germline V gives CDR1 SNHLY, CDR2 FYNNEI. V lost 6 bases, J lost 4 bases, and 10 bases stayed unmatched. CDR3 coding DNA: TGTGCCAGCAGAGCCCAGCTAGGGACAGGGGGCACTGAAGCTTTCTTT. It is translated as CASRAQLGTGGTEAFF.

The chain links TRBV6-5 to TRBJ2-2; possible D gene TRBD1, 6 bases. V was trimmed by 7 bases and J by 4 bases, leaving 13 bases between them. The germline CDR1 and CDR2 sequences are MNHEY and SVGAGI. The CDR3 covers 14 residues. The CDR3 DNA is TGTGCCAGCACCAGGGGACAACTCACCGGGGAGCTGTTTTTT. This gives the protein CASTRGQLTGELFF.

The CDR3, as DNA: TGTGCCAGCAGGGAAAGCGGGAGAGTCCAAGAGACCCAGTACTTC. This gives the protein CASRESGRVQETQYF. This rearrangement joins TRBV28 to TRBJ2-5; 8 bases line up with TRBD2. The V segment lost 6 bases and the J segment 1 base; nucleotides outside the gene matches: 7. Germline assignment: CDR1 MDHEN and CDR2 SYDVKM. The CDR3 runs to 15 residues.

The gene calls are TRBV7-8 and TRBJ1-1, with a possible D match to TRBD1 (5 bases). CDR1 is SGHVS and CDR2 is FQNEAQ in the germline V gene. This CDR3 comprises 14 residues. V was pared by 1 base and J by 4 bases, with 10 bases between. DNA for the CDR3: TGTGCCAGCAGCTTAGTTGGGGCCGGCACTGAAGCTTTCTTT. It encodes CASSLVGAGTEAFF.